This T cell receptor (beta chain) was sequenced during a study of blood T cell repertoires in COVID-19. Whole-study context: The analysed material was cDNA or gDNA that came from T cells, B-cell-depleted T cells, or PBMCs.

Profiled with immunoSEQ multiplex PCR; TCRdb holds only in-frame clones, not every one. The table lists under 250,000 clones, 75% to 90% of them singletons. Germline V gene sequence: CDR1 LNHDA, CDR2 SQIVND (reference sequence). The CDR3 extends over 15 amino acids. Deletions cut 0 bases from V and 0 bases from J, with 8 bases between. This receptor was obtained from a woman aged 25 to 39 who had been exposed to COVID-19. V gene TRBV19 combines with J gene TRBJ2-5, with D tentatively TRBD1 (6 bases). The material sequenced was PBMCs or T cells enriched from blood (not recorded which). The CDR3 is CASSIEGTHQETQYF. The CDR3 DNA sequence: TGTGCCAGTAGTATAGAGGGGACACACCAAGAGACCCAGTACTTC.